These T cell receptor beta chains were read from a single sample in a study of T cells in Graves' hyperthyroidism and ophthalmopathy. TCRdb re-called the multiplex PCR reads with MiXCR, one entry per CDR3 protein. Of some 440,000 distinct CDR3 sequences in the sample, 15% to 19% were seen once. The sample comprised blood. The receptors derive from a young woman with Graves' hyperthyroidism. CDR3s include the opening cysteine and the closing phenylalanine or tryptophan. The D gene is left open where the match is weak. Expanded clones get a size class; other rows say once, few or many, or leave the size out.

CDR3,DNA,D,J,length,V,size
CASSSGTGAKNIQYF,TGTGCCAGCAGCTCCGGGACAGGGGCAAAAAACATTCAGTACTTC,TRBD1,TRBJ2-4,15,TRBV9,few
CAWSVGSSGLQPQHF,TGTGCCTGGAGTGTAGGATCTTCAGGGCTTCAGCCCCAGCATTTT,NA,TRBJ1-5,15,TRBV30,many
CASSLWINPEQFF,TGTGCCAGCAGCTTATGGATAAATCCTGAGCAGTTCTTC,NA,TRBJ2-1,13,TRBV7-9,many
CASRRQSNTGELFF,TGCGCCAGTCGAAGGCAGTCGAACACCGGGGAGCTGTTTTTT,NA,TRBJ2-2,14,TRBV10-1,many
CASSLRGGRSGSSDTGKLFF,TGTGCCAGCAGCCTCCGAGGGGGCCGTAGCGGGTCCTCTGACACCGGGAAGCTGTTTTTT,NA,TRBJ2-2,20,TRBV9,NA
CASSQALRGGNTDTQYF,TGCGCCAGCAGCCAAGCTCTTCGCGGGGGGAACACAGATACGCAGTATTTT,TRBD2,TRBJ2-3,17,TRBV4-1,NA
CASSQRPERETQYF,TGTGCCAGCAGCCAGAGGCCCGAGAGGGAGACCCAGTACTTC,NA,TRBJ2-5,14,TRBV7-2,many
CASSQGINTGELFF,TGTGCCAGCAGCCAAGGGATAAACACCGGGGAGCTGTTTTTT,NA,TRBJ2-2,14,TRBV3-1,many
CASRTSGSSEQYF,TGTGCCAGCCGGACTAGCGGGAGCTCCGAGCAGTACTTC,TRBD2,TRBJ2-7,13,TRBV10-3,many
CASSVRREFRDEQFF,TGTGCCAGCAGCGTCCGGCGGGAGTTTCGCGATGAGCAGTTCTTC,TRBD2,TRBJ2-1,15,TRBV9,many
CASRVGVGADTQYF,TGTGCCAGCAGAGTTGGGGTTGGCGCAGATACGCAGTATTTT,NA,TRBJ2-3,14,TRBV27,many
CASSQVRAGGNEQFF,TGTGCCAGCAGCCAAGTTCGCGCGGGAGGCAATGAGCAGTTCTTC,TRBD2,TRBJ2-1,15,TRBV14,many
CASSLVGVGNTEAFF,TGTGCCAGCAGCTTGGTGGGGGTTGGGAACACTGAAGCTTTCTTT,NA,TRBJ1-1,15,TRBV5-5,NA